These T cell receptor beta chains were read from a single sample in a study of T cell changes during pregnancy in multiple sclerosis. Sequencing was performed with immunoSEQ multiplex PCR; in TCRdb, only in-frame clones are kept and a portion is missing. This table has 50,000 to 80,000 clones, about nine tenths appearing once. Material: peripheral blood, obtained in the second trimester of pregnancy. The receptor set was obtained from a female donor with multiple sclerosis, enrolled in a pregnancy study. The CDR3 runs from the conserved cysteine through the conserved F or W. D genes are given only for firm matches. Not every row has a clone size; where given, it reads once, few, many or a size class.

j_gene: TRBJ2-5; abundance: .; d_gene: .; v_gene: TRBV7-2; CDR3nt: TGTGCCAGCAGCTTTACAGGGAGTCAAGAGACCCAGTACTTC; CDR3aa: CASSFTGSQETQYF
j_gene: TRBJ2-1; abundance: .; d_gene: TRBD2; v_gene: TRBV5-4; CDR3nt: TGTGCCAGCAGCGCCGGGACTAGCGGGAGGCCGGGAAATGAGCAGTTCTTC; CDR3aa: CASSAGTSGRPGNEQFF
j_gene: TRBJ1-1; abundance: .; d_gene: .; v_gene: TRBV5-4; CDR3nt: TGTGCCAGCAGCTTGTCTGGAGGGAGGGTCACTGAAGCTTTCTTT; CDR3aa: CASSLSGGRVTEAFF
j_gene: TRBJ2-1; abundance: .; d_gene: .; v_gene: TRBV19; CDR3nt: TGTGCCAGTAGTCTTAGCGGAACCTACAATGAGCAGTTCTTC; CDR3aa: CASSLSGTYNEQFF
j_gene: TRBJ1-5; abundance: .; d_gene: .; v_gene: TRBV29-1; CDR3nt: TGCAGCGTCGCCCAGGGGCGGGATCAGCCCCAGCATTTT; CDR3aa: CSVAQGRDQPQHF
j_gene: TRBJ2-1; abundance: once; d_gene: TRBD2; v_gene: TRBV19; CDR3nt: TGTGCCAGTAGTGCAGGACTAGCGGGGGGGCAGGTGCAGTTCTTC; CDR3aa: CASSAGLAGGQVQFF
j_gene: TRBJ2-2; abundance: .; d_gene: TRBD2; v_gene: TRBV10-1; CDR3nt: TGCGCCAGCAGTGCGCGAAGAGCGACTAGCGGGGGGGAACTGTTTTTT; CDR3aa: CASSARRATSGGELFF
j_gene: TRBJ2-7; abundance: once; d_gene: .; v_gene: TRBV4-1; CDR3nt: TGCGCCAGCAGCGCGACCCACAGCCCTTCCTACGAGCAGTACTTC; CDR3aa: CASSATHSPSYEQYF
j_gene: TRBJ1-2; abundance: once; d_gene: .; v_gene: TRBV6-1; CDR3nt: TGTGCCAGCAGTTTCCACGGGGGAAGCTATGGCTACACCTTC; CDR3aa: CASSFHGGSYGYTF
j_gene: TRBJ1-1; abundance: .; d_gene: .; v_gene: TRBV7-9; CDR3nt: TGTGCCAGCAGCTTACAGGGCGGTAACACTGAAGCTTTCTTT; CDR3aa: CASSLQGGNTEAFF
j_gene: TRBJ1-3; abundance: .; d_gene: .; v_gene: TRBV18; CDR3nt: TGTGCCAGCTCACGCGGCTCCGGAAACACCATATATTTT; CDR3aa: CASSRGSGNTIYF
j_gene: TRBJ2-5; abundance: .; d_gene: TRBD2; v_gene: TRBV4-2; CDR3nt: TGTGCCAGCAGCCAAGTTTGGACCCCGGGGAGCGGGGCTTACCAAGAGACCCAGTACTTC; CDR3aa: CASSQVWTPGSGAYQETQYF
j_gene: TRBJ2-7; abundance: .; d_gene: TRBD2; v_gene: TRBV6-5; CDR3nt: TGTGCCAGCAGAGAGTCAGCGGGAGGACATTGGTACTTC; CDR3aa: CASRESAGGHWYF
j_gene: TRBJ2-5; abundance: once; d_gene: .; v_gene: TRBV13; CDR3nt: TGTGCCAGCAGCGGACCGGGACAAACCCAAGAGACCCAGTACTTC; CDR3aa: CASSGPGQTQETQYF
j_gene: TRBJ2-7; abundance: .; d_gene: TRBD1; v_gene: TRBV18; CDR3nt: TGTGCCAGCTCGCGGGAAGACATGGGACAGGGAGGGGAGAACGAGCAGTACTTC; CDR3aa: CASSREDMGQGGENEQYF
j_gene: TRBJ2-5; abundance: .; d_gene: .; v_gene: TRBV29-1; CDR3nt: TGCAGCGTTGGAGAGGGCCACGAGACCCAGTACTTC; CDR3aa: CSVGEGHETQYF
j_gene: TRBJ2-7; abundance: .; d_gene: TRBD1; v_gene: TRBV4-3; CDR3nt: TGCGCCAGCAGTCGGGACAGGGGGTTCAACGAGCAGTACTTC; CDR3aa: CASSRDRGFNEQYF
j_gene: TRBJ2-7; abundance: .; d_gene: .; v_gene: TRBV28; CDR3nt: TGTGCCACCACCTGGGGGGGGCATCTCGGGTACGAGCAGTACTTC; CDR3aa: CATTWGGHLGYEQYF
j_gene: TRBJ2-1; abundance: .; d_gene: .; v_gene: TRBV4-3; CDR3nt: TGCGCCAGCAGCCAAGTTTATCCGCTGGCGGCGGCCTACAATGAGCAGTTCTTC; CDR3aa: CASSQVYPLAAAYNEQFF
j_gene: TRBJ2-1; abundance: .; d_gene: TRBD2; v_gene: TRBV5-1; CDR3nt: TGCGCCAGCAGCCCATCTAGCGGGAGGGCCAATGAGCAGTTCTTC; CDR3aa: CASSPSSGRANEQFF
j_gene: TRBJ2-3; abundance: .; d_gene: .; v_gene: TRBV6-4; CDR3nt: TGTGCCAGCAGTGACTCGGCGGGGGCGGGTGATACGCAGTATTTT; CDR3aa: CASSDSAGAGDTQYF
j_gene: TRBJ1-1; abundance: .; d_gene: .; v_gene: TRBV11-2; CDR3nt: TGTGCCAGCAGCTCGTCTGAGTGGGCTAGCGCTGAAGCTTTCTTT; CDR3aa: CASSSSEWASAEAFF
j_gene: TRBJ1-2; abundance: .; d_gene: .; v_gene: TRBV18; CDR3nt: TGTGCCAGCTCACCAACCGGTGATTATGGCTACACCTTC; CDR3aa: CASSPTGDYGYTF
j_gene: TRBJ1-1; abundance: .; d_gene: TRBD1; v_gene: TRBV10-1; CDR3nt: TGCGCCACCCCCCCGGACAGGGGGCCAGTCACTGAAGCTTTCTTT; CDR3aa: CATPPDRGPVTEAFF
j_gene: TRBJ1-2; abundance: .; d_gene: .; v_gene: TRBV29-1; CDR3nt: TGCAGCGTTGGGGGGGGGACGAACTATGGCTACACCTTC; CDR3aa: CSVGGGTNYGYTF
j_gene: TRBJ2-3; abundance: .; d_gene: TRBD2; v_gene: TRBV7-3; CDR3nt: TGTGCCAGCAGCTTAACTAGCGGGAGCGCTAGCACAGATACGCAGTATTTT; CDR3aa: CASSLTSGSASTDTQYF
j_gene: TRBJ2-7; abundance: .; d_gene: TRBD1; v_gene: TRBV6-5; CDR3nt: TGTGCCAGCAGAGGACAGGGCCCCGGCGAGCAGTACTTC; CDR3aa: CASRGQGPGEQYF
j_gene: TRBJ2-7; abundance: .; d_gene: TRBD1; v_gene: TRBV19; CDR3nt: TGTGCCAGTAGTAAGAGTAACAGGGGGACCTACGAGCAGTACTTC; CDR3aa: CASSKSNRGTYEQYF
j_gene: TRBJ1-1; abundance: .; d_gene: .; v_gene: TRBV4-1; CDR3nt: TGCGCCAGCATGGGAGGGGCGGACACTGAAGCTTTCTTT; CDR3aa: CASMGGADTEAFF
j_gene: TRBJ1-1; abundance: .; d_gene: .; v_gene: TRBV28; CDR3nt: TGTGCCAGCAGTTCCCCTAATGGGGGCGAAGCTTTCTTT; CDR3aa: CASSSPNGGEAFF
j_gene: TRBJ1-5; abundance: .; d_gene: .; v_gene: TRBV19; CDR3nt: TGTGCCAGTAGTATAGCCCCACCGGGCAATCAGCCCCAGCATTTT; CDR3aa: CASSIAPPGNQPQHF
j_gene: TRBJ1-5; abundance: .; d_gene: TRBD1; v_gene: TRBV6-1; CDR3nt: TGTGCCAGCAGACCAGACAGGGATCAGCCCCAGCATTTT; CDR3aa: CASRPDRDQPQHF
j_gene: TRBJ2-2; abundance: .; d_gene: TRBD1; v_gene: TRBV7-9; CDR3nt: TGTGCCAGCAGCTTAGCGGGGACAGGGGTGAACACCGGGGAGCTGTTTTTT; CDR3aa: CASSLAGTGVNTGELFF
j_gene: TRBJ1-5; abundance: once; d_gene: TRBD1; v_gene: TRBV30; CDR3nt: TGTGCCTGGGCACAGGGGTGGCAGCCCCAGCATTTT; CDR3aa: CAWAQGWQPQHF
j_gene: TRBJ2-5; abundance: once; d_gene: TRBD1; v_gene: TRBV28; CDR3nt: TGTGCCAGCAGTCCGGGGACAGTCCAAGAGACCCAGTACTTC; CDR3aa: CASSPGTVQETQYF
j_gene: TRBJ2-1; abundance: .; d_gene: TRBD2; v_gene: TRBV29-1; CDR3nt: TGCAGCGTTAGGACTAGCGGGAGCTCCTACAATGAGCAGTTCTTC; CDR3aa: CSVRTSGSSYNEQFF
j_gene: TRBJ2-7; abundance: .; d_gene: .; v_gene: TRBV10-3; CDR3nt: TGTGCCATCAGGCCGGGACTTGAGCGCCACGAGCAGTACTTC; CDR3aa: CAIRPGLERHEQYF
j_gene: TRBJ1-4; abundance: .; d_gene: .; v_gene: TRBV28; CDR3nt: TGTGCCAGCAGTTCACCGTACAGGGAGGGGGCAACTAATGAAAAACTGTTTTTT; CDR3aa: CASSSPYREGATNEKLFF
j_gene: TRBJ1-1; abundance: .; d_gene: .; v_gene: TRBV28; CDR3nt: TGTGCCAGCAGTTCCAGGTTGAACACTGAAGCTTTCTTT; CDR3aa: CASSSRLNTEAFF
j_gene: TRBJ2-1; abundance: .; d_gene: TRBD2; v_gene: TRBV18; CDR3nt: TGTGCCAGCTCACCCCCGGGACTAGCACTGAAAGGGGGTAATGACAATGAGCAGTTCTTC; CDR3aa: CASSPPGLALKGGNDNEQFF
j_gene: TRBJ1-6; abundance: .; d_gene: .; v_gene: TRBV7-9; CDR3nt: TGTGCCAGCAGCTTAGCGACAGTAGGGTCACCCCTCCACTTT; CDR3aa: CASSLATVGSPLHF
j_gene: TRBJ1-3; abundance: .; d_gene: TRBD1; v_gene: TRBV11-2; CDR3nt: TGTGCCAGCAGCTTAACTGGACAGGGGGACACCATATATTTT; CDR3aa: CASSLTGQGDTIYF